The rows below give T cell receptor beta chains drawn from one sample of a study of shared T cell receptors in the human thymus. Clones were sequenced by immunoSEQ multiplex PCR, and TCRdb holds only the in-frame ones, with some missing. The table records 72,000 or so clones, about 96% of them present only once. Sequencing used thymocytes. The receptors originated from a human donor. CDR3s include the opening cysteine and the closing phenylalanine or tryptophan.

TRBV6-1	TRBJ1-1	CASSESWAPGKNTEAFF
TRBV19	TRBJ1-5	CASKRPFEDSNQPQHF
TRBV13	TRBJ2-2	CASSLGPGRGRTGELFF
TRBV5-8	TRBJ2-7	CASSYSGQGYEQYF
TRBV28	TRBJ1-1	CASSLDRQGQRGMNTEAFF
TRBV4-1	TRBJ2-7	CASSQDPPYEQYF
TRBV6-5	TRBJ1-5	CASRESRVPYQPQHF
TRBV28	TRBJ2-5	CASTTTGIRTQYF
TRBV7-2	TRBJ2-3	CASSLAFGQGPTDTQYF
TRBV19	TRBJ2-7	CANFRFLASLGDEQYF
TRBV27	TRBJ1-2	CASSLTGRNGYTF
TRBV6-1	TRBJ1-2	CASSKFPYYGYTF
TRBV7-6	TRBJ2-5	CASSQDGVTYQETQYF
TRBV6-5	TRBJ2-2	CASSYSWELFF
TRBV7-9	TRBJ2-4	CASSLDTVIGDIQYF
TRBV11-3	TRBJ2-3	CASSLDSLTDTQYF
TRBV4-1	TRBJ1-2	CASSHNPGQEFLYGYTF
TRBV7-3	TRBJ2-5	CASSSIGGDRFGETQYF
TRBV28	TRBJ1-6	CATSFFGTQNSPLHF
TRBV11-2	TRBJ1-2	CASSLAPGPWYGYTF
TRBV5-5	TRBJ2-7	CASRLRDSPSYEQYF
TRBV29-1	TRBJ2-1	CSVEEQFF
TRBV7-4	TRBJ2-3	CASRAPGQGFSTDTQYF
TRBV6-6	TRBJ1-1	CATGGQGGTEAFF
TRBV18	TRBJ1-3	CASSLSERQGARGNTIYF
TRBV27	TRBJ1-1	CASSSPHPLPGRPFEAFF
TRBV5-6	TRBJ2-3	CASSLYLVPPTDTQYF
TRBV7-9	TRBJ2-7	CASSLLADHEQYF